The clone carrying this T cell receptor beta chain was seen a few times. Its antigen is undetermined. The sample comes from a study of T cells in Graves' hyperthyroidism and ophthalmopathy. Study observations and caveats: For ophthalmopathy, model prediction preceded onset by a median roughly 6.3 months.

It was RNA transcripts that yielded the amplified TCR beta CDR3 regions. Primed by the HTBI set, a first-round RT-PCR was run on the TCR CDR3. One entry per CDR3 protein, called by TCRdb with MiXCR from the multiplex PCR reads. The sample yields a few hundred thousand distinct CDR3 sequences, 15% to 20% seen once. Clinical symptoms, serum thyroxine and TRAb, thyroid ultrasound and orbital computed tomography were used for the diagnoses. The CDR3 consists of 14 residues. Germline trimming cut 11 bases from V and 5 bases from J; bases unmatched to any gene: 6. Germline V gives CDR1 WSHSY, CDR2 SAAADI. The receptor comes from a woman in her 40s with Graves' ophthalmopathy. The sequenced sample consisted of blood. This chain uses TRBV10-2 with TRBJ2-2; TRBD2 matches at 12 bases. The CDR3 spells CAALAGGQTGELFF. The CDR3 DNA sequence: TGCGCCGCCCTAGCGGGGGGGCAAACCGGGGAGCTGTTTTTT.